The 10 T cell receptor beta chains presented below share a single source sample, sequenced in a study of CD8+CD57+ T cells in acquired aplastic anemia. Patients picked for sequencing had shown CD8+CD57+ cell expansion detected by flow cytometry. According to the study, genomic DNA was the template for TCR beta VDJ and CDR3 profiling. MiXCR, run by TCRdb on the reads, gives a single entry per CDR3 protein. The repertoire holds more than 150,000 distinct CDR3 sequences, approximately 48% seen once, with 10% to 15% in the top ten. The sequencing sample was made of sorted CD4+, CD8+, or CD8+CD57+ T cells (not recorded which) from PBMCs. The receptor set was obtained from a human donor with aplastic anemia.

This clonotype was seen at least ten times. The chain has TRBV2 and TRBJ1-5; tentative D call: TRBD1 (5 bases). The V and J ends lost 6 bases and 5 bases respectively, with 11 bases between them. There are 13 residues in the CDR3. The germline CDR1 and CDR2 sequences are SNHLY and FYNNEI. CDR3: CASRWGWDQPQHF. The CDR3 DNA is TGTGCCAGCAGGTGGGGGTGGGATCAGCCCCAGCATTTT.

The gene calls are TRBV4-1 and TRBJ2-2; 12 nucleotides match TRBD2. V was clipped by 0 bases and J by 6 bases; unmatched bases: 14. This CDR3 comprises 20 residues. Germline V CDR1 and CDR2: MGHRA, YSYEKL. CDR3 nucleotides: TGCGCCAGCAGCCAAGATATTAGGCTAGCGGGGGGGCCTGACGCCGGGGAGCTGTTTTTT. Residues: CASSQDIRLAGGPDAGELFF.

In this sample, this clonotype turned up a few times. J is TRBJ2-3 and V is TRBV10-3; D ambiguous. This CDR3 contains 11 residues. CDR1 ENHRY and CDR2 SYGVKD come from the germline V gene. Trimming shortened V by 8 bases and J by 0 bases, and 3 bases separated the two germline ends. In DNA, the CDR3 is TGTGCCATCCGGAGCACAGATACGCAGTATTTT. It codes for CAIRSTDTQYF.

J is TRBJ2-7 and V is TRBV19, with 8 nucleotides matching TRBD1. There are 15 residues in the CDR3. J lost 0 bases, V lost 4 bases, and 5 bases had no gene match. Germline V gene data show CDR1 as LNHDA and CDR2 as SQIVND (reference sequence). The CDR3: CASSTTGTGSYEQYF. The CDR3 nucleotides are TGTGCCAGTAGTACGACCGGGACAGGCTCCTACGAGCAGTACTTC.

This sequence joins TRBV20-1 and TRBJ1-2; TRBD1 might be the D (5 bases). Trimming took off 1 base at V and 5 bases at J, with 14 bases between the two ends. This CDR3 spans 14 amino acids. The germline V gene has CDR1 DFQATT and CDR2 SNEGSKA (reference sequence). In nucleotides, the CDR3 is TGCAGTGCTAGAGCTCAGGGTGGAGGGTATGGCTACACCTTC. As protein: CSARAQGGGYGYTF.

This clonotype has more than one count but fewer than ten. V gene TRBV28 combines with J gene TRBJ1-2; 8 bases fit TRBD1. The germline V gene encodes CDR1 MDHEN and CDR2 SYDVKM. This CDR3 region has 13 residues. The V and J ends lost 6 bases and 7 bases, in that order; junction bases with no gene match: 7. The DNA for the CDR3 is TGTGCCAGCAGGGAGGGACAGGTTTTTGGCTACACCTTC. Encoded protein: CASREGQVFGYTF.

The rearrangement links TRBV19 to TRBJ2-7; D unresolved. CDR1 is LNHDA and CDR2 is SQIVND in the germline V gene (reference sequence). There are 13 residues in the CDR3. V was shortened by 1 base and J by 3 bases, with 7 bases between the two germline ends. CDR3 sequence reads: CASSIGRNYEQYF. The DNA of the CDR3 is TGTGCCAGTAGTATAGGACGTAACTACGAGCAGTACTTC.

The chain joins TRBV2 to TRBJ2-7; D remains unclear. This CDR3 region has 12 residues. CDR1 SNHLY and CDR2 FYNNEI come from the germline V gene. Trimming stripped 1 base from V and 6 bases from J, with 7 bases between. The CDR3 sequence: CASSEEQPEQYF. The CDR3 nucleotides read TGTGCCAGCAGTGAAGAACAGCCCGAGCAGTACTTC.

CDR3 coding DNA: TGTGCCAGCAGCTTCGGCCTACGCTACGAGCAGTACTTC. It yields the protein CASSFGLRYEQYF. The chain couples TRBV7-9 to TRBJ2-7; no firm D call. Looked up from germline, CDR1 is SEHNR and CDR2 is FQNEAQ (reference sequence). The CDR3 is 13 amino acids. Deletions cut 3 bases from V and 3 bases from J, with 9 bases between. Complete variable domain (other parts from reference TRBV7-9 and TRBJ2-7): DTGVSQNPRHKITKRGQNVTFRCDPISEHNRLYWYRQTLGQGPEFLTYFQNEAQLEKSRLLSDRFSAERPKGSFSTLEIQRTEQGDSAMYLCASSFGLRYEQYFGPGTRLTVT.

Judged by abundance, this clonotype is medium-sized. The chain recombines TRBV7-9 with TRBJ2-1; unclear D gene. There are 11 residues in the CDR3. V dropped 3 bases and J dropped 5 bases, with 2 bases sitting between them. The germline CDR1 and CDR2 sequences are SEHNR and FQNEAQ (reference sequence). The CDR3 DNA is TGTGCCAGCAGCTTCGACAATGAGCAGTTCTTC. Protein sequence: CASSFDNEQFF.